Detailed here is one T cell receptor beta chain. These data come from a study of cytotoxic CD8 clonotypes in ibrutinib-treated CLL. Libraries were prepared by immunoSEQ multiplex PCR; TCRdb keeps only in-frame clonotypes and omits some of them. The table has tens of thousands of clones, 70% to 85% seen once; the top ten hold about 26%. CDR3 length: 17 residues. Trimming removed 3 bases from V and 3 bases from J; junction bases left unmatched: 14. CDR1 and CDR2 from the germline V gene are SGHTA and FQGNSA. The rearrangement links TRBV7-2 to TRBJ2-7, with 7 bases matching TRBD2. The sequence was obtained from a human donor with chronic lymphocytic leukemia. This material consisted of PBMCs, taken before ibrutinib treatment. CDR3 residues: CASSFQAQAGSLYEQYF. For the CDR3, the DNA is TGTGCCAGCAGCTTTCAAGCCCAAGCGGGATCCCTCTACGAGCAGTACTTC. Filled out from reference TRBV7-2 and TRBJ2-7, the complete variable domain reads GAGVSQSPSNKVTEKGKDVELRCDPISGHTALYWYRQSLGQGLEFLIYFQGNSAPDKSGLPSDRFSAERTGGSVSTLTIQRTQQEDSAVYLCASSFQAQAGSLYEQYFGPGTRLTVT.